The 21 T cell receptor beta chains below come from one sample, sequenced in a study of human T cells and chemical hapten exposure. The time point: patch test 2, 6 weeks after DPC sensitization. Indicated treatment: therapeutic diphenylcyclopropenone sensitization with weekly scalp DPC. TCRdb analysed the RACE reads with MiXCR anew, one entry per CDR3 protein. Counted here are a few hundred thousand distinct CDR3 sequences, nearly 6.5% occurring once; the ten biggest clones make up about 5.4%. Specimen: whole blood, collected in connection with sensitization to the hapten diphenylcyclopropenone (DPC). These receptors originate from a woman younger than 35 with alopecia areata. Some clones in this sample may be carry-over from other donors' samples.

This clonotype was found a few times. The chain carries TRBV7-8 and TRBJ2-5; 10 bases line up with TRBD2. Germline lookup yields CDR1 SGHVS and CDR2 FQNEAQ. The CDR3 is 16 amino acids. The junction had 8 bases not matched to a gene; V was cut back by 5 bases and J by 2 bases. The chain's CDR3 is CASSRYWTSGQETQYF. As DNA, the CDR3 is TGTGCCAGCAGCCGCTACTGGACTAGCGGACAAGAGACCCAGTACTTC.

Here the CDR3 reads CASSSRAGTGLTGELFF. CDR3 bases: TGTGCCAGCAGCTCCCGGGCCGGGACAGGGCTCACCGGGGAGCTGTTTTTT. The V and J genes are TRBV7-2 and TRBJ2-2, with 9 bases identical to TRBD1. Unmatched junction bases numbered 10, after V lost 4 bases and J lost 4 bases. CDR3 length equals 17 residues. From germline, CDR1 is SGHTA and CDR2 FQGNSA.

The rearrangement uses TRBV27 and TRBJ1-4; tentative D call: TRBD1 (6 bases). Germline loops: CDR1 MNHEY, CDR2 SMNVEV (reference sequence). There are 15 residues in the CDR3. Trimming removed 2 bases from V and 4 bases from J, with 11 bases in between. For the CDR3, the DNA is TGTGCCAGCAGTTTAGGGCCAGGGGTTAATGAAAAACTGTTTTTT. Translating it yields CASSLGPGVNEKLFF.

This clonotype has a handful of counts. The chain combines TRBV29-1 with TRBJ2-3; 11 nucleotides agree with TRBD2. Germline V lookup: CDR1 SQVTM, CDR2 ANQGSEA. The ends lost 4 bases at V and 4 bases at J; junction bases unmatched: 16. The CDR3 runs 18 residues. CDR3 sequence: CSVAPYSTSGGGADTQYF. In DNA, the CDR3 is TGCAGCGTTGCCCCATATTCTACTAGCGGGGGAGGGGCAGATACGCAGTATTTT.

This clonotype was counted a few times. The J gene is TRBJ1-3, the V gene TRBV7-2; 9 bases line up with TRBD1. Germline V gene lookup returns CDR1 SGHTA and CDR2 FQGNSA. Germline trimming cut 5 bases from V and 2 bases from J; bases unmatched to any gene: 7. CDR3 length: 16 residues. CDR3: CASSRPRDRAGNTIYF. The CDR3 DNA reads TGTGCCAGCAGCCGCCCCCGGGACAGGGCTGGAAACACCATATATTTT. Based on the CDR3 plus reference TRBV7-2 and TRBJ1-3, the full variable domain is GAGVSQSPSNKVTEKGKDVELRCDPISGHTALYWYRQSLGQGLEFLIYFQGNSAPDKSGLPSDRFSAERTGGSVSTLTIQRTQQEDSAVYLCASSRPRDRAGNTIYFGEGSWLTVV.

Comments on this clonotype: No DNA is shown, since the ends of the CDR3 on it are uncertain; the CDR3 is the one TCRdb lists. CDR3 loop: CASILGSAGELFF. This chain joins TRBV12-3 or TRBV12-4 and TRBJ2-2. The CDR3 length is 13 residues, termini included.

The chain joins TRBV18 to TRBJ2-7, with D perhaps TRBD1 (7 bases). Germline V gene data show CDR1 as KGHSH and CDR2 as LQKENI. Trimming stripped 3 bases from V and 2 bases from J, with 14 bases between. The CDR3 has 15 amino acids. CDR3 sequence: CASSPGGGTAYEQYF. In nucleotides, the CDR3 is TGTGCCAGCTCACCTGGCGGCGGGACAGCCTACGAGCAGTACTTC.

In this sample, this clonotype turned up many times. This chain joins TRBV5-1 and TRBJ1-1; D gene uncertain. V shed 5 bases and J shed 5 bases, with 19 bases lying between them. This CDR3 is 15 amino acids long. Germline lookup yields CDR1 SGHRS and CDR2 YFSETQ. For the CDR3, the DNA is TGCGCCAGCAGACAGTTTTTGGAGGCTGCGACTGAAGCTTTCTTT. Translation: CASRQFLEAATEAFF.

This clonotype occurred a few times. The chain recombines TRBV2 with TRBJ2-3; no clear D gene. The CDR3 is made up of 11 amino acids. The V gene's germline CDR1 is SNHLY and CDR2 FYNNEI. V lost 7 bases and J 6 bases, leaving 8 bases between the germline ends. CDR3 sequence: CASKRLDTQYF. CDR3 DNA sequence: TGTGCCAGCAAACGACTGGATACGCAGTATTTT.

At least ten counts were recorded for this clonotype. The chain combines TRBV7-2 with TRBJ2-3; D gene unclear. Germline loops: CDR1 SGHTA, CDR2 FQGNSA. V was clipped by 3 bases and J by 0 bases, with 10 bases between them. This CDR3 is 15 amino acids long. The CDR3 nucleotides read TGTGCCAGCAGCTTGTGGCATACTAGCACAGATACGCAGTATTTT. It yields the protein CASSLWHTSTDTQYF.

This clonotype was observed many times. This rearrangement joins TRBV12-3 or TRBV12-4 to TRBJ1-3; D gene ambiguous. The V end was cut by 6 bases, the J end by 3 bases, with 12 bases between. This CDR3 contains 14 residues. The CDR3 region is CASSPQLLGNTIYF. The CDR3 coding sequence is TGTGCCAGCAGCCCTCAGCTACTTGGAAACACCATATATTTT.

This clonotype was seen more than once but under ten times. The chain links TRBV19 to TRBJ1-4; 11 bases fit TRBD1. The CDR3 consists of 15 residues. Germline V gene lookup returns CDR1 LNHDA and CDR2 SQIVND (reference sequence). The V and J ends lost 5 bases and 6 bases, in that order; junction bases with no gene match: 5. The CDR3 region is CASSPRDRGDEKLFF. The DNA of the CDR3 is TGTGCCAGTAGTCCCCGGGACAGGGGGGATGAAAAACTGTTTTTT.

CDR3 bases: TGCAGTGCTCCCACTAGCTCGGCCAAAAACATTCAGTACTTC. Its translation is CSAPTSSAKNIQYF. The chain is built from TRBV20-1 and TRBJ2-4; perhaps TRBD2 as D (6 bases). CDR3 length: 14 amino acids. Germline assignment: CDR1 DFQATT and CDR2 SNEGSKA (reference sequence). Trimming removed 5 bases at V and 1 base at J, with 12 bases between.

The CDR3 DNA is TGCAGCGTTGAGGTCGGCCGGGACTTAGAGCAGTTCTTC. This sequence encodes CSVEVGRDLEQFF. The chain employs TRBV29-1 and TRBJ2-1, with D possibly being TRBD2 (6 bases). V lost 3 bases and J 10 bases, leaving 16 bases between the germline ends. Germline V gene data show CDR1 as SQVTM and CDR2 as ANQGSEA. The CDR3 has 13 amino acids.

This clonotype was counted between two and nine times. The chain is built from TRBV12-3 or TRBV12-4 and TRBJ1-5; TRBD1 matches at 7 bases. This CDR3 contains 14 residues. V was pared by 3 bases and J by 7 bases, with 6 bases of the junction left unmatched. The CDR3 DNA reads TGTGCCAGCAGTTTGACAGGGAGGTACCAGCCCCAGCATTTT. Protein: CASSLTGRYQPQHF.

The chain carries TRBV6-5 and TRBJ2-4; TRBD1 matches 8 bases. The length of the CDR3 is 17 residues. CDR1 is MNHEY and CDR2 is SVGAGI in the germline V gene. V gave up 6 bases and J gave up 4 bases; unmatched junction bases: 14. CDR3: CASRPGTGFKPKNIQYF. DNA of the CDR3: TGTGCCAGCAGGCCTGGGACAGGCTTTAAGCCAAAAAACATTCAGTACTTC.

The chain joins TRBV20-1 to TRBJ1-2, with a tentative D call TRBD1 (5 bases). V dropped 3 bases and J dropped 2 bases, with 19 bases sitting between them. Germline values: CDR1 DFQATT, CDR2 SNEGSKA (reference sequence). The CDR3 runs to 16 residues. This CDR3 is CSASSRVAGRNYGYTF. The CDR3 region has the DNA TGCAGTGCTAGCTCGAGGGTCGCAGGGAGGAACTATGGCTACACCTTC.

The chain couples TRBV27 to TRBJ2-3, with D perhaps TRBD1 (6 bases). This CDR3 has 15 amino acids. The V end was cut by 2 bases, the J end by 0 bases, with 9 bases between. Per germline, CDR1 MNHEY and CDR2 SMNVEV (reference sequence). CDR3: CASSLGDTSTDTQYF. The DNA for the CDR3 is TGTGCCAGCAGTTTAGGGGACACCAGCACAGATACGCAGTATTTT.

This clonotype was counted only a few times. J is TRBJ2-2 and V is TRBV27; TRBD1 is a possible D gene (6 bases). The CDR3 runs to 15 residues. From germline, CDR1 is MNHEY and CDR2 SMNVEV (reference sequence). V lost 3 bases, J lost 2 bases, and 10 bases lay in between. Here the CDR3 reads CASSFQGFNTGELFF. DNA of the CDR3: TGTGCCAGCAGTTTTCAGGGGTTCAACACCGGGGAGCTGTTTTTT.

This clonotype was counted ten times or more. V usage is TRBV27 and J usage is TRBJ2-1; 7 bases map to TRBD2. V lost 7 bases and J lost 4; bases outside the gene matches: 4. Germline V lookup: CDR1 MNHEY, CDR2 SMNVEV (reference sequence). There are 13 residues in the CDR3. Here the CDR3 DNA reads TGTGCCAGCAAATCAGCGGGGTACAATGAGCAGTTCTTC. Its protein is CASKSAGYNEQFF.

In this sample, this clonotype turned up many times. This chain joins TRBV28 and TRBJ1-2; no clear D gene. With 5 bases removed from V and 3 bases from J, the gap between germline ends came to 10 bases. Germline V gives CDR1 MDHEN, CDR2 SYDVKM. The CDR3 contains 13 residues. CDR3: CASSTDFDYGYTF. In DNA form, the CDR3 reads TGTGCCAGCAGTACTGACTTCGACTATGGCTACACCTTC.